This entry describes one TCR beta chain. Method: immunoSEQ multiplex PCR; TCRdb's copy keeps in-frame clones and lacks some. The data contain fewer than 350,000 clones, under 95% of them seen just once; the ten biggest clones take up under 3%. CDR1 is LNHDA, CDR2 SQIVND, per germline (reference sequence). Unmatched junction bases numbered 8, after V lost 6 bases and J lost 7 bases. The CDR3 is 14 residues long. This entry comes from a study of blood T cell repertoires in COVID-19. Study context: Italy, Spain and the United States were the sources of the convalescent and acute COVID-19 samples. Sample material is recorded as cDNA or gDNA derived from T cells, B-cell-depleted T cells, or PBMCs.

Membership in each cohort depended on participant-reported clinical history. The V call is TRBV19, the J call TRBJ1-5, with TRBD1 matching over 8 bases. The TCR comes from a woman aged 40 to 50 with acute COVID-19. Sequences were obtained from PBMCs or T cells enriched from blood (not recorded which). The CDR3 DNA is TGTGCCAGTAGGTGGGGACAGGTACAGCAGCCCCAGCATTTT. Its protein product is CASRWGQVQQPQHF.